This T cell receptor beta chain stems from a study of shared clonotypes between healthy human individuals. Profiled with immunoSEQ multiplex PCR; TCRdb holds only in-frame clones, not every one. The sample lists about 2,200,000 clones, around 93% seen once, with 1.5% to 2% in the top ten. Terminally differentiated effector memory CD45RA+ cells were excluded from the naive CD8 cells, which were CD45RO-negative and positively selected for CCR7. With 8 bases clipped from V and 1 base from J, the junction kept 2 bases outside the gene matches. The CDR3 totals 12 residues. Germline values: CDR1 MNHNY, CDR2 SVGAGI (reference sequence).

The TCR originated in a man younger than 30 in good health. Some clones in this sample may be carry-over from other donors' samples. The chain joins TRBV6-6 to TRBJ2-7; 7 nucleotides agree with TRBD1. Input material: naive CD8+ T cells from PBMCs. The CDR3 is CASEGASYEQYF. The CDR3 bases are TGTGCCAGCGAGGGGGCGTCCTACGAGCAGTACTTC.